This T cell receptor (beta chain) is drawn from a study of identical twins (dated by TCRdb to about 2016). The study in broad terms: TCR alpha and beta repertoires from monozygotic twins, unrelated adults of various ages and cord blood were deep-sequenced to test whether fetal clonotypes persist. To rule out contamination, the twin experiments were replicated at different times with different library preparation protocols.

On this clonotype itself: Its antigen target is currently unknown. Per-base qualities were not stored, and no clone one base away is much larger.

Only healthy Caucasian donors were included. The twin cohort consisted of three pairs of female monozygotic twins, all aged about 18 to 29 years. Positive isolation kits from Invitrogen were used to isolate CD4+ and CD8+ T cell populations. Libraries were constructed by 5' RACE. The sequencer listed for this sample is Illumina HiSeq 2000. Template switching introduced a universal primer binding site; the final cDNA contained a unique molecular identifier, enabling accurate counting of TCR cDNA molecules. Specific primers in the conserved constant-segment region were used to synthesize first-strand cDNA for TCR alpha and beta chains. Each cDNA library was double barcoded, with a SMART-Mk sample barcode plus Illumina barcodes, to control for contamination. TruSeq adapter sequences and Illumina sample barcodes were added in two successive PCR steps. The TCR alpha and beta cDNA libraries were sequenced on the Illumina HiSeq platform using custom primers. Processing in the source paper ran as follows. Raw reads were processed with MiGEC to extract unique molecular identifiers, and MiXCR was used to determine CDR3 positions. Recombination models were inferred per individual with the repgenHMM and IGoR tools using an EM algorithm. The analysis of shared clonotypes was done with the tcR package in R, with sharing normalized by the product of cloneset sizes. Out-of-frame nonproductive sequences were analyzed to study raw recombination free of thymic and clonal selection effects. TCRdb took the public reads, trimmed them with fastp at Q25, ran MiXCR for clone calling and kept in-frame beta chains. Rows matching on CDR3 protein sequence are summarized as one entry with the most common DNA and genes. TCRdb, not the authors, supplied the V and J calls. The sample records 450,000 or so distinct CDR3 sequences, 24% of which are singletons. Of the sample, 2.9% is held by the ten largest clones.

V loses 0 bases at its end and J loses 4 bases; junction bases beyond the gene matches: 7. Looking up the germline V gene yields CDR1 SGHDT and CDR2 YYEEEE. From cysteine to phenylalanine, the CDR3 is 16 amino acids long. Here the CDR3 DNA is all that survives: 48 bases in frame from base 1. What the research found in general, with its limitations: Out-of-frame TCR alpha sharing in monozygotic twins was systematically underestimated by recombination models, whereas sharing between unrelated individuals was in agreement with the recombination models. Compared with coincidental sharing between unrelated individuals, an excess of low generation-probability sequences was observed among out-of-frame TCR alpha sequences shared between twins. In beta out-of-frame sequences, excess twin sharing was weaker, because having fewer shared sequences lowered the signal-to-noise ratio. Conclusions relied on cross-sectional statistical analysis, since the same donors could not be followed over many years. Invariant T cells such as MAIT and iNKT could partly confound zero-insertion analyses, although diverse VJ usage argued against such confounding for most clonotypes. Fewer insertions were carried by abundant cord blood beta clonotypes; a weaker similar trend was observed in young adult naive repertoires, while no such trend was observed in memory repertoires.

These data were likewise used in another study, on T cells expressing NK-cell markers. That second report states: TCR beta-chain repertoires were profiled in sorted CD3+CD56+NKG2C+, CD3+CD56+NKG2C- and CD3+CD56-NKG2C+ T-cell subsets from several donors. Among the eight sequenced donors, seven were HCMV-seropositive and one was HCMV-seronegative. To restrict sorting to alphabetaTCR-expressing T cells, an anti-gammadeltaTCR antibody was added in several experiments. For 5 or 6 donors, the dominant CD3+CD56+NKG2C+ clonotypes were among the top 10 CD8+ clonotypes and accounted for about 1.0-8% of CD8+ T cells. Those dominant clonotypes were again the most abundant among CD3+CD56-NKG2C+ cells in several donors, at about 25-65%. It remained unclear whether the expanded NKG2C-expressing T cell clones were specific for HCMV antigens. The study sequenced eight donors, all healthy volunteers chosen at random: three men and five women. HCMV-specific IgG was detected in serum with a commercial ELISA kit to determine HCMV serostatus. MIGEC was used to demultiplex reads and group the reads by UMI, and MiTCR was used to assemble and quantify clonotypes. To exclude erroneous sequences, only TCR cDNA sequences supported by at least two reads were retained. Downstream repertoire analysis used the tcR package, and clonotypes were matched across fractions by CDR3 nucleotide sequence plus V segment. VDJmatch was used to annotate antigen specificity against VDJdb, with one amino acid substitution in CDR3 allowed.

The TCR comes from a woman between 18 and 30 years old in good health. Source material: CD4+ T cells sorted from blood. The sequence is built from TRBV5-6 and TRBJ1-2; 9 bases in the junction line up with TRBD1. The CDR3 has the sequence CASSLGWDRDFYGYTF. At the DNA level, the sequence is TGTGCCAGCAGCTTGGGCTGGGACAGGGATTTCTATGGCTACACCTTC. With all but the CDR3 taken from the reference TRBV5-6 and TRBJ1-2 genes, the full variable domain is: DAGVTQSPTHLIKTRGQQVTLRCSPKSGHDTVSWYQQALGQGPQFIFQYYEEEERQRGNFPDRFSGHQFPNYSSELNVNALLLGDSALYLCASSLGWDRDFYGYTFGSGTRLTVV.